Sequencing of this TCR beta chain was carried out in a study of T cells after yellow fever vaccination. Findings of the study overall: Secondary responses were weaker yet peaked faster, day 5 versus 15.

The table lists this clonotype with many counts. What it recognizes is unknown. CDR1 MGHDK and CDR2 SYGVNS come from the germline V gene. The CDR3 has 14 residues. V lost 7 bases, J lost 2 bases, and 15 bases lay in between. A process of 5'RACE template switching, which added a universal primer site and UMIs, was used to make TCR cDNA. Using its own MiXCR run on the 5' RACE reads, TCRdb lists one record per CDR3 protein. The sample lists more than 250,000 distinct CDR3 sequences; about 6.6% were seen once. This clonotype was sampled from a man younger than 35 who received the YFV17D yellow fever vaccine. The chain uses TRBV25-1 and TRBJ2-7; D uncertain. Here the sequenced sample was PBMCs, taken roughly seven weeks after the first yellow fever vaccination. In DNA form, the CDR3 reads TGTGCCAGCAAACCGGTCAACCGCCCCTACGAGCAGTACTTC. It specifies CASKPVNRPYEQYF.